This TCR beta chain was identified in a study of cytomegalovirus exposure and HLA in healthy donors. With 60 Vbeta and 13 Jbeta primers, the PCR was carried out. Only in-frame clones appear in the TCRdb table, and some are missing; sequencing was by immunoSEQ multiplex PCR. The sample has some 150,000 clones, less than 90% seen once. Sequencing was performed on PBMCs. The TCR was taken from a woman aged 50 to 60 in good health and CMV-seropositive.

The CDR3 DNA reads TGTGCCAGCAGCTTGGTTAGCGGGGGGGTCCACGGGTACAATGAGCAGTTCTTC. Encoded protein: CASSLVSGGVHGYNEQFF. This chain connects TRBV7-8 to TRBJ2-1; 11 bases align to TRBD2. V shed 3 bases, J shed 4 bases, and the junction held 11 bases outside the gene matches. Germline-derived CDR1 and CDR2 are SGHVS and FQNEAQ. The CDR3 runs to 18 residues.